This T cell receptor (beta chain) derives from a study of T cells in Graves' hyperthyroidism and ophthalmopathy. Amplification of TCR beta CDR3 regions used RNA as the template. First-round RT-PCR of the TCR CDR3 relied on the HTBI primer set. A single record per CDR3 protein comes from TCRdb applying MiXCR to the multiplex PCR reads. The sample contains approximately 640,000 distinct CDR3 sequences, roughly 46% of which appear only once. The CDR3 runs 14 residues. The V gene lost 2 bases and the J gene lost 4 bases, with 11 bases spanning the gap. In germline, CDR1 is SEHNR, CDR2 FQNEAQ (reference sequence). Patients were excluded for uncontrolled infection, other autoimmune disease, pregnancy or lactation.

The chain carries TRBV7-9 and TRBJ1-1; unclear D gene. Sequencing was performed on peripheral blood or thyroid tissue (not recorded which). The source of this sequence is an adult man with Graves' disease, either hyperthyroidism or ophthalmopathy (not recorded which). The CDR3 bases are TGTGCCAGCAGCTTAAAATCCCGGGTCACTGAAGCTTTCTTT. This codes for CASSLKSRVTEAFF.